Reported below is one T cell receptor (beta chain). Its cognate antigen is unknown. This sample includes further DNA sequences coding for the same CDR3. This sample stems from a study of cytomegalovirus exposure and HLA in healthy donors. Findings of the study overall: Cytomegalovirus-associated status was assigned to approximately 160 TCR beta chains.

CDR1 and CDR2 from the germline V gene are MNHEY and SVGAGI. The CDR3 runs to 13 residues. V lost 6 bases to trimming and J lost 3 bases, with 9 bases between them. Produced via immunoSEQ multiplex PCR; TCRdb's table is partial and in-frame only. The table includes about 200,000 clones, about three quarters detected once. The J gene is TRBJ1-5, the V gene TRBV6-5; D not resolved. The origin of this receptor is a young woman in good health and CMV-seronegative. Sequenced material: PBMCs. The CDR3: CASSHRDNQPQHF. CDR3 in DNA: TGTGCCAGCAGCCACCGGGACAATCAGCCCCAGCATTTT.